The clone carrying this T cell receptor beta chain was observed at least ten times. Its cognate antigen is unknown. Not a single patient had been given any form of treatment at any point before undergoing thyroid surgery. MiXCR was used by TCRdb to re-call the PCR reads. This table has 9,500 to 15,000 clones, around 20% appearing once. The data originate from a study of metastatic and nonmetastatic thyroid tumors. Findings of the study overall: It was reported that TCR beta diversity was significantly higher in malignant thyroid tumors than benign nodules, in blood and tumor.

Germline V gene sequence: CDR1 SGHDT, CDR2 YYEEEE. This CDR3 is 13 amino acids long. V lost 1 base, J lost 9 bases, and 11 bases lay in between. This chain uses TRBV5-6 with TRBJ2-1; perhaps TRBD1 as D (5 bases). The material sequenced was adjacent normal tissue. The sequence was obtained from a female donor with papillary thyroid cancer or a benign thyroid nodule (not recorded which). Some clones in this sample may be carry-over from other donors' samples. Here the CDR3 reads CASSLRGHGEQFF. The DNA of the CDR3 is TGTGCCAGCAGCTTGAGGGGCCACGGTGAGCAGTTCTTC.